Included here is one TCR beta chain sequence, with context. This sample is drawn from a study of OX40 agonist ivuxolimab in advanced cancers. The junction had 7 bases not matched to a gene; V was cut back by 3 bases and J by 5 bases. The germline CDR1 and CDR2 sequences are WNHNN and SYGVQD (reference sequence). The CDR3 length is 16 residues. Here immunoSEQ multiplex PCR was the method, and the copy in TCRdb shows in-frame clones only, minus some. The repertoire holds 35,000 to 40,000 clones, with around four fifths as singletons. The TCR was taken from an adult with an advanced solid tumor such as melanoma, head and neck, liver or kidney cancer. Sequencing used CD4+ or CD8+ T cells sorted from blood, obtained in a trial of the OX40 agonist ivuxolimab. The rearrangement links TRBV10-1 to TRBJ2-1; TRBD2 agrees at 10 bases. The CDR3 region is CASSDELAGIDNEQFF. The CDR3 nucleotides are TGCGCCAGCAGTGACGAACTAGCGGGGATCGACAATGAGCAGTTCTTC.